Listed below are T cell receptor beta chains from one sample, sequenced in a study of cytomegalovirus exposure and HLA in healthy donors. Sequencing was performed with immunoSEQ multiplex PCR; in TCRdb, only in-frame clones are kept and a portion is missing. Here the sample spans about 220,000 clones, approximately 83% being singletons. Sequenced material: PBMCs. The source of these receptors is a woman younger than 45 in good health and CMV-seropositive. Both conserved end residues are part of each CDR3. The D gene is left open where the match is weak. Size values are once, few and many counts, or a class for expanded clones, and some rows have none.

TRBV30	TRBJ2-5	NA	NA	TGTGCCTATCAAATACGATTGCAAGAGACCCAGTACTTC	CAYQIRLQETQYF
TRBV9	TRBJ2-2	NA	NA	TGTGCCAGCAGCGTTTCGGGGCCCGGGATAGGGGAGCTGTTTTTT	CASSVSGPGIGELFF
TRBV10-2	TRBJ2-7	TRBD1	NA	TGCGCCAGCACCAGAGGACCGGGACAGGGGGTAGACGAGCAGTACTTC	CASTRGPGQGVDEQYF
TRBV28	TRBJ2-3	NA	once	TGTGCCAGCAGTCCCCCCACCACAGATACGCAGTATTTT	CASSPPTTDTQYF
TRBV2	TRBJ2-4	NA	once	TGTGCCAGCAGTGAACGGCAGGGGTCCATTCAGTACTTC	CASSERQGSIQYF
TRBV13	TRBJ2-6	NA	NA	TGTGCCAGCGGATCCAGGCCCTCTGGGGCCAACGTCCTGACTTTC	CASGSRPSGANVLTF
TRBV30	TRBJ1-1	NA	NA	TGTGCCTGGAGGAGCACCTCAGGCACTGAAGCTTTCTTT	CAWRSTSGTEAFF
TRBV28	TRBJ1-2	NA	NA	TGTGCCAGCAGTTTAGGGGGTGACTATGGCTACACCTTC	CASSLGGDYGYTF
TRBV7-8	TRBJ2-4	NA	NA	TGTGCCAGCAGCCCTAGCATCAGGGAGGACGGGAGAAACATTCAGTACTTC	CASSPSIREDGRNIQYF
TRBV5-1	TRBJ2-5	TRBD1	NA	TGCGCCAGCAGCTTTGGGACAGTAACGCAAGAGACCCAGTACTTC	CASSFGTVTQETQYF
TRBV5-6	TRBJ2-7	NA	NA	TGTGCCAGCAGCCGCGGGGAGGTCGACGAGCAGTACTTC	CASSRGEVDEQYF
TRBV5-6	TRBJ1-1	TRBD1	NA	TGTGCCAGCAGCTTAAATCGGGACAGACCCACTGAAGCTTTCTTT	CASSLNRDRPTEAFF
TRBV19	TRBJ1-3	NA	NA	TGTGCCAGCACCACTCCTGTGAACTCTGGAAACACCATATATTTT	CASTTPVNSGNTIYF
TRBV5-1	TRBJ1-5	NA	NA	TGCGCCAGCAGCTTGGAAGGGATGGGAAATCAGCCCCAGCATTTT	CASSLEGMGNQPQHF
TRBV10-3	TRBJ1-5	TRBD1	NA	TGTGCCACCGGGACAGGGGATCAGCCCCAGCATTTT	CATGTGDQPQHF
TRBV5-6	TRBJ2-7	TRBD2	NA	TGTGCCAGCAGCACGGGTTGGGGCGCGGGAGGGAATTACGAGCAGTACTTC	CASSTGWGAGGNYEQYF